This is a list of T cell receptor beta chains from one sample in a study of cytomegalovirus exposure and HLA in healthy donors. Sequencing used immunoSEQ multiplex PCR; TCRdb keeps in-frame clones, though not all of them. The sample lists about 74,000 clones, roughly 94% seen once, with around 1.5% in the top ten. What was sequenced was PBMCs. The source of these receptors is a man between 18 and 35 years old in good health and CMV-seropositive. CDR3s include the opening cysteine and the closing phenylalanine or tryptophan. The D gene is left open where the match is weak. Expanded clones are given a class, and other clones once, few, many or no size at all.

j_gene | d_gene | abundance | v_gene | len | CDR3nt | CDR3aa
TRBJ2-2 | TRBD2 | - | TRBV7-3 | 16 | TGTGCCAGCAGCTTCGGGCCAACTAGCGGTGGTGGGGAGCTGTTTTTT | CASSFGPTSGGGELFF
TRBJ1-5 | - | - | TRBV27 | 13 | TGTGCCAGCAGTATTAATAACGGTCAGCCCCAGCATTTT | CASSINNGQPQHF
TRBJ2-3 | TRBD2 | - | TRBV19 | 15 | TGTGCCAGTAGTATCGAAGCGGGGGCCACAGATACGCAGTATTTT | CASSIEAGATDTQYF
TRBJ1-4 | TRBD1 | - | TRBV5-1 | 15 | TGCGCCAGCAGCCCCCAGGGGGCCACTAATGAAAAACTGTTTTTT | CASSPQGATNEKLFF
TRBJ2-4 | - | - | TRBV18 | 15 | TGTGCCAGCTCACCACCCTTCCCAGAAAAAAACATTCAGTACTTC | CASSPPFPEKNIQYF
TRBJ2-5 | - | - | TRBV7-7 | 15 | TGTGCTAGCAGCCCCACTAGCAACTCTATAGAGACCCAGTACTTC | CASSPTSNSIETQYF
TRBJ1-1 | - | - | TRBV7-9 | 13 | TGTGCTTGGGGAGGACGGATAATCGCTGAAGCTTTCTTT | CAWGGRIIAEAFF
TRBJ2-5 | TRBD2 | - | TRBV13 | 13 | TGTGCCAGCAGCCCCTCTAGCGGTGAGACCCAGTACTTC | CASSPSSGETQYF
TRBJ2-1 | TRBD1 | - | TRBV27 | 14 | TGTGCCGCAAGGACAGGGGGTAACTACAATGAGCAGTTCTTC | CAARTGGNYNEQFF
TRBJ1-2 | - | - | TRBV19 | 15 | TGTGCCAGTAGCCCGGCAAGGACACTCCCCCTCGGCTACACCTTC | CASSPARTLPLGYTF
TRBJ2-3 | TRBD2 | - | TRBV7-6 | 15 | TGTGCCAGCAGCCCCTGGGGAGGGCGGACAGATACGCAGTATTTT | CASSPWGGRTDTQYF
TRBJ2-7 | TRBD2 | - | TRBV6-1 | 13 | TGTGCCAGCAGCCCTAGCGGCCTCTACGAGCAGTACTTC | CASSPSGLYEQYF
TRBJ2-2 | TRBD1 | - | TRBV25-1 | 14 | TGTGCCAGCAGCGGACAGGGTAGGACCGGGGAGCTGTTTTTT | CASSGQGRTGELFF
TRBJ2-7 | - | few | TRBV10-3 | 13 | TGTGCCATCAGTGACGCGGGGGCTGGGGAGCAGTACTTC | CAISDAGAGEQYF
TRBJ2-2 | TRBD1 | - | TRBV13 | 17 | TGTGCCAGCAGCTTAGGCCTAGGACAGGGGGCTATCGGGGAGCTGTTTTTT | CASSLGLGQGAIGELFF
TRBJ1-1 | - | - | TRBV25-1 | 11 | TGTGCCAGCGGCGGGCAGCCTGAAGCTTTCTTT | CASGGQPEAFF
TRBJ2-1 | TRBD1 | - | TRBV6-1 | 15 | TGTGCCAGCAGTACGACAGGGGAGACCTACAATGAGCAGTTCTTC | CASSTTGETYNEQFF
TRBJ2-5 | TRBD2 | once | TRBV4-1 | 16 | TGCGCCAGCAGCCAAGTAGTAGCGGGAGGAGGGGAGACCCAGTACTTC | CASSQVVAGGGETQYF